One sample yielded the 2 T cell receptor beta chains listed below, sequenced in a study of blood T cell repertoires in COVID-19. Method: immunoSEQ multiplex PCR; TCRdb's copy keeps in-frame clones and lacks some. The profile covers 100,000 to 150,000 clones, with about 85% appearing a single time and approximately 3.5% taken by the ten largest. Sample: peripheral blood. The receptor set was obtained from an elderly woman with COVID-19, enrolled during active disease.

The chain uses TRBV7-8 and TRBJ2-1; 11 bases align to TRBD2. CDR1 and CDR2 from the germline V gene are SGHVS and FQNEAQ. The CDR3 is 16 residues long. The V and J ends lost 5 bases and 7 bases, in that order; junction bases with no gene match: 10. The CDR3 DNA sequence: TGTGCCAGCAGCCCGCCCCGGGCTAGCGGGAGGAATGAGCAGTTCTTC. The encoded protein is CASSPPRASGRNEQFF.

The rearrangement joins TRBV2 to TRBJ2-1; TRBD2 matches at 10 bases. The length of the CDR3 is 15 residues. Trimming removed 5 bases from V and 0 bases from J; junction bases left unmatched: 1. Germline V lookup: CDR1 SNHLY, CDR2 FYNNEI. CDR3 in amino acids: CASSSSGSSYNEQFF. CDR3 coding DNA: TGTGCCAGCAGTTCTAGCGGGAGCTCCTACAATGAGCAGTTCTTC. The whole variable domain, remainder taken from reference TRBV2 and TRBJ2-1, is EPEVTQTPSHQVTQMGQEVILRCVPISNHLYFYWYRQILGQKVEFLVSFYNNEISEKSEIFDDQFSVERPDGSNFTLKIRSTKLEDSAMYFCASSSSGSSYNEQFFGPGTRLTVL.